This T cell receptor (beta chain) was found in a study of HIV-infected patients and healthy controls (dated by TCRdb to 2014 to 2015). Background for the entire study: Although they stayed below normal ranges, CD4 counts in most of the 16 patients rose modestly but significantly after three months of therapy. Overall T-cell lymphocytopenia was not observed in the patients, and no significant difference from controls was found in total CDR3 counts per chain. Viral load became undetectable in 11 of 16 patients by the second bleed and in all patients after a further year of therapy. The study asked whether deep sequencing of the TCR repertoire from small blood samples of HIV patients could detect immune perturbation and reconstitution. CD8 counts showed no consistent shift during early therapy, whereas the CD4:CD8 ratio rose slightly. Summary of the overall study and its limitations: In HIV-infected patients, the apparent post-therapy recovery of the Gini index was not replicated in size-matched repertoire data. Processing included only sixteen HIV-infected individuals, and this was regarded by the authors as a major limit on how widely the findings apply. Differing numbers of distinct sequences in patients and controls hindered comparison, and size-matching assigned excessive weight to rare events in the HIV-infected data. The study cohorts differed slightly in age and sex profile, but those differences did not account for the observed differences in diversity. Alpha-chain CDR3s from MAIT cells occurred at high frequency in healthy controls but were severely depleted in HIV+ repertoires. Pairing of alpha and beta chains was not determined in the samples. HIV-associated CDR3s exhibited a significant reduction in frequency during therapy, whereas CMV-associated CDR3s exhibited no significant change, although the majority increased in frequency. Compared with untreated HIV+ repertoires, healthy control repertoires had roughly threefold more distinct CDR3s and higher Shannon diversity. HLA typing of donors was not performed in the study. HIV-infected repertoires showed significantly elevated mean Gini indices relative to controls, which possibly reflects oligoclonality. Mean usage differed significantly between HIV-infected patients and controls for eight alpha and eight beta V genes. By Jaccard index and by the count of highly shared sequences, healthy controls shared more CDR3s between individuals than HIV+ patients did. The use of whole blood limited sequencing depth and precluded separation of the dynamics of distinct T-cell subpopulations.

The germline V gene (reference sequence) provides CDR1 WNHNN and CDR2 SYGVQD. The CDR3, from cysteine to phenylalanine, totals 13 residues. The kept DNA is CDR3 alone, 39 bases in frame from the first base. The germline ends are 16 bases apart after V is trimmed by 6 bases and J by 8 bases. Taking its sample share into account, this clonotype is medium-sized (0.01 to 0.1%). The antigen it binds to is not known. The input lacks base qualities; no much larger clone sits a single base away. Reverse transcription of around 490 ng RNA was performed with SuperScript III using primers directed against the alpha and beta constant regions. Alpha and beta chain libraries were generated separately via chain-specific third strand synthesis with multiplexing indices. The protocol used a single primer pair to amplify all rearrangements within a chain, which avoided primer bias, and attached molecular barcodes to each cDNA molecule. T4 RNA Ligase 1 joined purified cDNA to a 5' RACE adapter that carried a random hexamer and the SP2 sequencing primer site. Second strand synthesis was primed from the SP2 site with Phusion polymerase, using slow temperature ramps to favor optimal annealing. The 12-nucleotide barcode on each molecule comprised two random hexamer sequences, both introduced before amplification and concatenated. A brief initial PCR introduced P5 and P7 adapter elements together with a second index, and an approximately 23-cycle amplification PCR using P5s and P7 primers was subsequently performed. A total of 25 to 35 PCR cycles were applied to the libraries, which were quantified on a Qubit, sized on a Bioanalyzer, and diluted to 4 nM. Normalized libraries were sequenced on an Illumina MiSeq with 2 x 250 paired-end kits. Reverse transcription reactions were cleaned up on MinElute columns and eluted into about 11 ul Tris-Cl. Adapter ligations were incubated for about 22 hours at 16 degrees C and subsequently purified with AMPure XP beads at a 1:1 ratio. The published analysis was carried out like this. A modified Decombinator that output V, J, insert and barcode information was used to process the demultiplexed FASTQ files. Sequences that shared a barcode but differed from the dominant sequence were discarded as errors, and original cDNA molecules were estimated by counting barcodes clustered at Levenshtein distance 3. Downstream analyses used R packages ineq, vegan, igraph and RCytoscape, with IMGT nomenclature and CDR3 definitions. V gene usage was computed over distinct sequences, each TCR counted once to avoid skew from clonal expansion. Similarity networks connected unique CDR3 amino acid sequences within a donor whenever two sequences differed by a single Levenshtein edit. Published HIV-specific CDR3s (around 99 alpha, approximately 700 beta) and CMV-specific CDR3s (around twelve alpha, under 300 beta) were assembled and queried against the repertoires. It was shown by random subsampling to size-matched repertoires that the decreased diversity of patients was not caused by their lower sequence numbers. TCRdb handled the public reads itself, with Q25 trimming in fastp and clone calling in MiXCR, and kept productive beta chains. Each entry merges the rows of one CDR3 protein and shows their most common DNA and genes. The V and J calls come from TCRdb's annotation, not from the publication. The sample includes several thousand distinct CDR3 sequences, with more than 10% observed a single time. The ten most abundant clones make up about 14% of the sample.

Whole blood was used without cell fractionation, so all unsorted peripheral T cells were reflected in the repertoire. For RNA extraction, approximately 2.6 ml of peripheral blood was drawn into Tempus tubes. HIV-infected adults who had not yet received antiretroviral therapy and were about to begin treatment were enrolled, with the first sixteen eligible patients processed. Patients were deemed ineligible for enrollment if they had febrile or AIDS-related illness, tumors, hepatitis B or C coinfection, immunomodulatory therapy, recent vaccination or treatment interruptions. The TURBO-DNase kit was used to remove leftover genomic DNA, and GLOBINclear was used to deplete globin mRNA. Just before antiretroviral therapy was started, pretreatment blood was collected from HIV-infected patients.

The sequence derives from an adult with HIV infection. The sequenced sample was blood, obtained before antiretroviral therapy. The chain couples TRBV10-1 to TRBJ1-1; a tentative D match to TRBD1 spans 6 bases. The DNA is TGCGCCAGCAGCGCCCAGGGGACATCGGAAGCTTTCTTT. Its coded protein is CASSAQGTSEAFF.